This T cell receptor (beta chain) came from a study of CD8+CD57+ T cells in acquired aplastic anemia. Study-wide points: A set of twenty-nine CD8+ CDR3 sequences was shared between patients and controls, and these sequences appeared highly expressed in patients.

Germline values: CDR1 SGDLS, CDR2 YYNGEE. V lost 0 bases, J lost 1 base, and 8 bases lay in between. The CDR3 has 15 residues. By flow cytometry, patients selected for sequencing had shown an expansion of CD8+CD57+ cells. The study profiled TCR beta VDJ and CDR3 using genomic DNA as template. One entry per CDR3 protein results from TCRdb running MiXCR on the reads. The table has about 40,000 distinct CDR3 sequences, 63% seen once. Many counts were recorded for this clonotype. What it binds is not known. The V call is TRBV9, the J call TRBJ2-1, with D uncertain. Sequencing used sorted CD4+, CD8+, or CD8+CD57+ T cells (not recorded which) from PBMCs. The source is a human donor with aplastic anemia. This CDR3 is CASSVVDGSYNEQFF. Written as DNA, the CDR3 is TGTGCCAGCAGCGTAGTGGACGGATCCTACAATGAGCAGTTCTTC.